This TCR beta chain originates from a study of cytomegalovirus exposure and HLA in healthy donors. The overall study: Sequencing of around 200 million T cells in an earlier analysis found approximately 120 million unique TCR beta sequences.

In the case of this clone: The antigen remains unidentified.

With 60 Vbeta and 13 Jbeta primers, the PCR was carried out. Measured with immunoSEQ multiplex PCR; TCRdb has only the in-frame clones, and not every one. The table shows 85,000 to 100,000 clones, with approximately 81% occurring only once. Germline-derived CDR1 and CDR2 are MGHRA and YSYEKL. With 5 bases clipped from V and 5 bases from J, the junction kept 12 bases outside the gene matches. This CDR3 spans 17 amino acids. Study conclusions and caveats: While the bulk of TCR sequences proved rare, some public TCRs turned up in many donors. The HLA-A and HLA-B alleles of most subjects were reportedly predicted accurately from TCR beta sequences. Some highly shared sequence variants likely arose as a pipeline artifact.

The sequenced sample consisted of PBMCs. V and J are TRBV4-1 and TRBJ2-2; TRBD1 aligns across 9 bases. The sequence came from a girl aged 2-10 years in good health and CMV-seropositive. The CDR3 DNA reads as TGCGCCAGCAGCTCCCGCTTGGGACAGGGAGGGACCGGGGAGCTGTTTTTT. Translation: CASSSRLGQGGTGELFF.